The clone carrying this TCR beta chain was seen just once. The data were taken from a study of technical replicates of blood from several donors. Per the germline V gene, CDR1 is LNHDA and CDR2 is SQIVND (reference sequence). V lost 11 bases and J 3 bases, leaving 14 bases between the germline ends. The CDR3 contains 13 residues. Sequencing was performed with immunoSEQ multiplex PCR; in TCRdb, only in-frame clones are kept and a portion is missing. Here the sample spans 6,500 to 7,500 clones, about 95% being singletons. Source material: PBMCs. This chain links TRBV19 with TRBJ1-5; D is perhaps TRBD1 (5 bases). The sequence came from a human donor in good health. The DNA of the CDR3 is TGTGCCTGCGCAGGGTACCCCAATCAGCCCCAGCATTTT. Its translation is CACAGYPNQPQHF.